These T cell receptor beta chains were read from a single sample in a study of cytomegalovirus exposure and HLA in healthy donors. Generated by immunoSEQ multiplex PCR, the TCRdb table keeps only in-frame clones and is missing some. The repertoire table contains roughly 53,000 clones. Sequencing was performed on PBMCs. The source of these receptors is a female donor in good health and CMV-seronegative. Each CDR3 is given with its conserved first and last residue. Each record gives: D gene, J gene, V gene, CDR3 protein, CDR3 DNA. A D gene is named only where the DNA matches it firmly.

>TRBD1|TRBJ1-1|TRBV5-8
CASSADRGGTEAFF
TGTGCCAGCAGCGCGGACAGGGGGGGAACTGAAGCTTTCTTT
>TRBD1|TRBJ2-6|TRBV4-3
CASSHPPGQGWSGANVLTF
TGCGCCAGCAGCCACCCCCCGGGACAGGGGTGGTCTGGGGCCAACGTCCTGACTTTC
>TRBD1|TRBJ1-1|TRBV7-2
CASSLILKTGAEAFF
TGTGCCAGCAGCTTAATCCTCAAGACAGGGGCTGAAGCTTTCTTT
>-|TRBJ1-2|TRBV30
CASATGVGYGYTF
TGTGCCTCGGCGACAGGAGTCGGCTATGGCTACACCTTC
>-|TRBJ1-1|TRBV6-5
CASAWDTLDTEAFF
TGTGCCAGCGCCTGGGACACCCTGGACACTGAAGCTTTCTTT
>-|TRBJ1-6|TRBV4-3
CASSLWTTNSPLHF
TGCGCCAGCAGCCTATGGACAACGAATTCACCCCTCCACTTT
>-|TRBJ2-7|TRBV7-2
CASRPEDYEQYF
TGTGCCAGCAGACCGGAGGACTACGAGCAGTACTTC
>TRBD2|TRBJ2-3|TRBV4-1
CASSLSLAGGPRDTQYF
TGCGCCAGCAGCCTCTCGCTAGCGGGAGGGCCCAGAGATACGCAGTATTTT
>TRBD2|TRBJ2-7|TRBV30
CAGLAGAGEQYF
TGTGCCGGACTAGCGGGAGCGGGGGAGCAGTACTTC
>-|TRBJ2-7|TRBV27
CASSLSPLTHYEQYF
TGTGCCAGCAGTTTATCACCGCTAACGCACTACGAGCAGTACTTC
>-|TRBJ1-1|TRBV5-1
CASRGGYAEAFF
TGCGCCAGCAGAGGAGGATATGCTGAAGCTTTCTTT
>-|TRBJ1-5|TRBV6-5
CASSPMGGSNQPQHF
TGTGCCAGCAGTCCCATGGGGGGTAGCAATCAGCCCCAGCATTTT
>-|TRBJ1-3|TRBV5-1
CASSSGQYGYAGNTIYF
TGCGCCAGCAGCTCTGGACAGTATGGATATGCTGGAAACACCATATATTTT
>-|TRBJ1-1|TRBV12-5
CASGPSPRDTEAFF
TGTGCTAGTGGTCCCAGCCCCCGGGACACTGAAGCTTTCTTT
>TRBD1|TRBJ1-3|TRBV29-1
CSVWTGERNTIYF
TGCAGCGTTTGGACAGGGGAAAGAAACACCATATATTTT
>TRBD1|TRBJ1-1|TRBV7-9
CASSFYEQGRAFF
TGTGCCAGCAGCTTTTACGAACAGGGGCGAGCTTTCTTT